The 13 T cell receptor beta chains in this list originate from one sample, sequenced in a study of cytotoxic CD8 clonotypes in ibrutinib-treated CLL. The protocol was immunoSEQ multiplex PCR, while the TCRdb copy is restricted to in-frame clones and leaves out a portion. The data show roughly 60,000 clones, about three quarters seen once. The sequencing here drew on PBMCs, taken after 12 months of ibrutinib treatment. The receptors derive from a human donor with chronic lymphocytic leukemia.

This sequence joins TRBV7-9 and TRBJ2-1, with D tentatively TRBD2 (6 bases). V dropped 0 bases and J dropped 6 bases, with 6 bases sitting between them. Germline V gives CDR1 SEHNR, CDR2 FQNEAQ (reference sequence). The CDR3 is made up of 13 amino acids. This CDR3 is CASSLARGNEQFF. DNA of the CDR3: TGTGCCAGCAGCTTAGCGCGGGGCAATGAGCAGTTCTTC.

CDR3 loop: CASSEAGGVNEKLFF. In DNA, the CDR3 is TGTGCCAGCAGTGAAGCGGGGGGAGTTAATGAAAAACTGTTTTTT. This sequence joins TRBV6-1 and TRBJ1-4, with D possibly matching TRBD1 (5 bases). This CDR3 contains 15 residues. Between the trimmed V and J ends, which lost 0 bases and 4 bases, there was a span of 9 bases. Germline values: CDR1 MNHNS, CDR2 SASEGT.

The CDR3 DNA reads TGCGCCAGCAGCCAAGATTGGCTAGCGGGAGAGGATGAGCAGTTCTTC. This codes for CASSQDWLAGEDEQFF. V usage is TRBV4-1 and J usage is TRBJ2-1, with 10 positions matching TRBD2. The CDR3 is made up of 16 amino acids. Germline trimming cut 0 bases from V and 8 bases from J; bases unmatched to any gene: 7. The germline CDR1 and CDR2 sequences are MGHRA and YSYEKL.

This clone was counted only a few times. The rearrangement uses TRBV27 and TRBJ2-2, with D maybe TRBD1 (6 bases). Trimming shortened V by 8 bases and J by 7 bases, and 14 bases separated the two germline ends. The CDR3 covers 13 residues. Looked up from germline, CDR1 is MNHEY and CDR2 is SMNVEV (reference sequence). CDR3 loop: CASRTAWVGELFF. The CDR3 nucleotides read TGTGCCAGCCGGACAGCTTGGGTCGGGGAGCTGTTTTTT.

J is TRBJ2-5 and V is TRBV13, with 11 bases matching TRBD2. Germline-derived CDR1 and CDR2 are PRHDT and FYEKMQ (reference sequence). This CDR3 contains 18 residues. Trimming cost V 5 bases and J 2 bases; bases outside gene matches: 13. The CDR3 region is CASSARPLAGGGQETQYF. The CDR3, as DNA: TGTGCCAGCAGCGCACGCCCTTTAGCGGGAGGGGGGCAAGAGACCCAGTACTTC. The whole variable domain, filled in from reference TRBV13 and TRBJ2-5, reads AAGVIQSPRHLIKEKRETATLKCYPIPRHDTVYWYQQGPGQDPQFLISFYEKMQSDKGSIPDRFSAQQFSDYHSELNMSSLELGDSALYFCASSARPLAGGGQETQYFGPGTRLLVL.

This clone was seen a handful of times. The rearrangement joins TRBV19 to TRBJ2-1, with D uncertain. Between the trimmed V and J ends, which lost 4 bases and 3 bases, there was a span of 10 bases. Germline CDR1 and CDR2: LNHDA and SQIVND (reference sequence). CDR3 length equals 14 residues. CDR3 nucleotides: TGTGCCAGTAGTACAATCAAGTTCTACAATGAGCAGTTCTTC. Residues: CASSTIKFYNEQFF.

The chain is built from TRBV5-5 and TRBJ1-5, with 8 positions matching TRBD1. The ends lost 4 bases at V and 1 base at J; junction bases unmatched: 4. The CDR3 has 15 amino acids. Germline CDR1 and CDR2: SGHKS and YYEKEE (reference sequence). The CDR3 is CASSQDRGSNQPQHF. CDR3 DNA: TGTGCCAGCAGCCAAGACAGGGGAAGCAATCAGCCCCAGCATTTT.

The rearrangement joins TRBV4-2 to TRBJ1-3; 9 bases are shared with TRBD1. V was clipped by 3 bases and J by 0 bases; unmatched bases: 3. CDR1 and CDR2 from the germline V gene are LGHNA and YNFKEQ. This CDR3 is 16 amino acids long. CDR3 sequence (DNA): TGTGCCAGCAGCCAGACAGGGGGATACTCTGGAAACACCATATATTTT. Its protein product is CASSQTGGYSGNTIYF.

In its sample, this clone was seen a few times. The chain carries TRBV30 and TRBJ2-3; TRBD2 agrees at 10 bases. CDR3 length: 15 amino acids. Germline CDR1 GTSNPN, CDR2 SVGIG (reference sequence). With V trimmed by 0 bases and J by 6 bases, 6 bases remained unmatched. The CDR3 spells CAWSVAGGGRDTQYF. The CDR3 DNA follows: TGTGCCTGGAGTGTAGCGGGAGGGGGCAGGGATACGCAGTATTTT.

V usage is TRBV7-9 and J usage is TRBJ2-2; 13 bases map to TRBD2. There are 16 residues in the CDR3. The germline V gene has CDR1 SEHNR and CDR2 FQNEAQ (reference sequence). The V segment lost 4 bases and the J segment 3 bases; nucleotides outside the gene matches: 2. The DNA of the CDR3 is TGTGCCAGCAGCTCGGGACTAGCGGGGTACACCGGGGAGCTGTTTTTT. Protein sequence: CASSSGLAGYTGELFF.

The chain uses TRBV6-5 and TRBJ1-5; maybe TRBD1 (5 bases). The CDR3 has 15 residues. Germline V gene data show CDR1 as MNHEY and CDR2 as SVGAGI. Trimming took 5 bases from V and 2 from J, leaving 13 bases between them. Here the CDR3 reads CASSALWGGNQPQHF. DNA of the CDR3: TGTGCCAGCAGTGCCCTTTGGGGGGGCAATCAGCCCCAGCATTTT.

The chain couples TRBV28 to TRBJ2-6, with D perhaps being TRBD1 or TRBD2 (5 bases each). CDR3 length: 15 amino acids. Germline CDR1 and CDR2: MDHEN and SYDVKM. Trimming removed 8 bases at V and 2 bases at J, with 13 bases between. CDR3 in amino acids: CASSLGAPGANVLTF. In DNA form, the CDR3 reads TGTGCCAGCTCTCTCGGGGCCCCTGGGGCCAACGTCCTGACTTTC.

The CDR3 loop reads CASSGPGRSSYEQYF. The CDR3 DNA sequence: TGTGCCAGTAGTGGCCCGGGACGTAGCTCCTACGAGCAGTACTTC. The gene calls are TRBV19 and TRBJ2-7; D may correspond to TRBD1 or TRBD2 (5 bases each). Germline V lookup: CDR1 LNHDA, CDR2 SQIVND (reference sequence). The CDR3 runs to 15 residues. Trimming took 5 bases from V and 0 from J, leaving 14 bases between them.